A selection of T cell receptor beta chains follows, all from one sample in a study of blood T cell repertoires in COVID-19. The table came from immunoSEQ multiplex PCR; TCRdb's copy has only in-frame clones and leaves some out. The sample lists over 350,000 clones; nearly 90% were seen once. The specimen was PBMCs or T cells enriched from blood (not recorded which). Receptors originate from a young woman with acute COVID-19. The CDR3 runs from the conserved cysteine through the conserved F or W. Each record gives: V gene, D gene, J gene, clone size, CDR3 DNA, CDR3 protein. A D gene is named only where the DNA matches it firmly. Clone size is not always given. Where it is, it says once, few, many or a class for expanded clones.

TRBV19,NA,TRBJ1-2,NA,TGTGCCAGTAGGCGGACAGACTTCTATGGCTACACCTTC,CASRRTDFYGYTF
TRBV29-1,NA,TRBJ2-7,NA,TGCAGCGTTGAAATCGGGGACTACGAGCAGTACTTC,CSVEIGDYEQYF
TRBV5-1,NA,TRBJ2-5,once,TGCGCCAGCAGCTTGGTGCAGCAAGAGACCCAGTACTTC,CASSLVQQETQYF
TRBV7-6,NA,TRBJ1-1,NA,TGTGCCAGCAGCTTAGCCATGAACACTGAAGCTTTCTTT,CASSLAMNTEAFF
TRBV27,NA,TRBJ2-7,NA,TGTGCCAGCAGGCCCTGGGGAGGCCAAAACAAAGAGGGGCAGTACTTC,CASRPWGGQNKEGQYF
TRBV5-6,NA,TRBJ1-5,NA,TGTGCCAGCAGCTTGGGAGGGTATAGCAATCAGCCCCAGCATTTT,CASSLGGYSNQPQHF
TRBV10-3,TRBD1,TRBJ2-7,NA,TGTGCCATCAGTGAGTCGGCCCAAGGGGGCACCTACGAGCAGTACTTC,CAISESAQGGTYEQYF
TRBV5-1,TRBD1,TRBJ2-3,NA,TGCGCCAGCAGCTCCGGACAGGGCCCATATACGCAGTATTTT,CASSSGQGPYTQYF
TRBV6-5,TRBD1,TRBJ1-2,NA,TGTGCCACGAGGGACAGGGGAAGCTATGGCTACACCTTC,CATRDRGSYGYTF
TRBV6-4,TRBD1,TRBJ1-2,NA,TGTGCCAGCAGTAGGGGGCAGGACTATGGCTACACCTTC,CASSRGQDYGYTF
TRBV27,TRBD2,TRBJ2-2,NA,TGTGCCAGCAGTTTATCGTCGGGGGGAACCGGGGAGCTGTTTTTT,CASSLSSGGTGELFF
TRBV6-5,NA,TRBJ1-5,NA,TGTGCCAGCCGTCAGGGCCATCAGCCCCAGCATTTT,CASRQGHQPQHF
TRBV30,NA,TRBJ2-7,NA,TGTGCCTGGAGTAAGGGGGGGCCCTACGAGCAGTACTTC,CAWSKGGPYEQYF
TRBV27,TRBD1,TRBJ1-6,once,TGTGCCAGCACCCGGGACAGTAATTCACCCCTCCACTTT,CASTRDSNSPLHF
TRBV19,TRBD2,TRBJ2-5,NA,TGTGCCAGTAGTAGGGGACTAGCCCGCCAAGAGACCCAGTACTTC,CASSRGLARQETQYF
TRBV30,NA,TRBJ1-1,NA,TGTGCCTGGAGCGATGGGCGTTTCACTGAAGCTTTCTTT,CAWSDGRFTEAFF
TRBV7-9,TRBD2,TRBJ2-1,few,TGTGCCAGCAGCCCCCGGGGCGGGACTAGCTCCTACAATGAGCAGTTCTTC,CASSPRGGTSSYNEQFF
TRBV7-3,NA,TRBJ1-1,NA,TGTGCCAGCAGCCCAGGCCTGGGGAACACTGAAGCTTTCTTT,CASSPGLGNTEAFF
TRBV30,NA,TRBJ2-5,NA,TGTGCCTGGAGTGCCGGGAGCGCGGAGACCCAGTACTTC,CAWSAGSAETQYF
TRBV29-1,NA,TRBJ1-6,NA,TGCAGCGTACGACAGGATATTCACTATAATTCACCCCTCCACTTT,CSVRQDIHYNSPLHF
TRBV6-5,NA,TRBJ1-5,NA,TGTGCCAGCTTCCAAGGACAAACAAACCAGCCCCAGCATTTT,CASFQGQTNQPQHF
TRBV5-5,TRBD1,TRBJ1-1,NA,TGTGCCAGCAGCCTGACAGGGGGTACTGAAGCTTTCTTT,CASSLTGGTEAFF